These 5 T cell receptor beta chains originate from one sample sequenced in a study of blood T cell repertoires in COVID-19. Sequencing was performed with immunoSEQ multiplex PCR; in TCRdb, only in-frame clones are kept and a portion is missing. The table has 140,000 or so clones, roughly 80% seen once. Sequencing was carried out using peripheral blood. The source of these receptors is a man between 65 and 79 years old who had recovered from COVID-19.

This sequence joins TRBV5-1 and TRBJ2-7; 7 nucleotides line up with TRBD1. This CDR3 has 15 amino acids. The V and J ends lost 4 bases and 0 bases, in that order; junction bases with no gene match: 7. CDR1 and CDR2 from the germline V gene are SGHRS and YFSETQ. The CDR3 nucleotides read TGCGCCAGCAGCCTCACAGGGGATTACTCCTACGAGCAGTACTTC. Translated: CASSLTGDYSYEQYF.

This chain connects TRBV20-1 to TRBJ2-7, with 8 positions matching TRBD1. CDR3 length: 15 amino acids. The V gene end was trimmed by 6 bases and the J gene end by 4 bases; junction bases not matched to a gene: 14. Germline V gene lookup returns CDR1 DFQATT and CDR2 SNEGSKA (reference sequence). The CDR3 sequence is CSASWGRGPYYEQYF. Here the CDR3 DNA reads TGCAGTGCCAGTTGGGGCAGGGGGCCTTATTACGAGCAGTACTTC.

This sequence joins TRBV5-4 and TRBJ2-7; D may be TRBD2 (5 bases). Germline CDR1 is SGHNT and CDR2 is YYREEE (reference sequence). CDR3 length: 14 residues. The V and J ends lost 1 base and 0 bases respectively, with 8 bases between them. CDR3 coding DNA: TGTGCCAGCAGCTTGAGGGAGAGCTCCTACGAGCAGTACTTC. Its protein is CASSLRESSYEQYF.

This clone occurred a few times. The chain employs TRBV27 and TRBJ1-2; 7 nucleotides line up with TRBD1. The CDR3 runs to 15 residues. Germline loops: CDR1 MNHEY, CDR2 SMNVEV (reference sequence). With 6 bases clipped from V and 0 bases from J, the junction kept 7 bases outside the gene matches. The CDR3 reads CASSRRTGANYGYTF. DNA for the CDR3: TGTGCCAGCAGCAGGAGGACAGGAGCTAACTATGGCTACACCTTC.

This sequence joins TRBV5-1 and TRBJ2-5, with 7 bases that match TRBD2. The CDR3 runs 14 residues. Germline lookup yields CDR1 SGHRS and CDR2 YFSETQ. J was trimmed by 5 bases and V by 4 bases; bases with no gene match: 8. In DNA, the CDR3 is TGCGCCAGCAGCCATAAGCCGGGAGGCGAGACCCAGTACTTC. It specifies CASSHKPGGETQYF.